This T cell receptor beta chain was sequenced for a study of cytomegalovirus exposure and HLA in healthy donors. Study background: There were 100 million to 120 million unique TCR beta sequences, drawn from approximately 190 million T cells, in an earlier analysis.

For this clone: Its antigen is undetermined.

V dropped 2 bases and J dropped 2 bases, with 13 bases sitting between them. Germline CDR1 reads MNHEY; CDR2 reads SMNVEV (reference sequence). The CDR3 covers 15 residues. Study-level findings and limits: Later analysis placed DRB1 highest and HLA-C lowest in TCR association rates, which differed by HLA locus.

PCR was performed using 60 Vbeta and 13 Jbeta primers. Using immunoSEQ multiplex PCR, the repertoire was profiled, and TCRdb retains in-frame clones only, with some absent. The data contain roughly 130,000 clones, 60% to 85% of them singletons. The chain is built from TRBV27 and TRBJ2-7; possibly TRBD2 for D (6 bases). The TCR was taken from a woman aged 40 to 55 in good health and CMV-seronegative. Material for sequencing was PBMCs. CDR3 DNA: TGTGCCAGCAGTTTAGGGCTAGCGCCCACCTACGAGCAGTACTTC. It encodes CASSLGLAPTYEQYF.